Presented here are 20 T cell receptor beta chains from one specimen sequenced in a study of human T cells and chemical hapten exposure. Time point of the sample: patch test 1, 2 weeks after DPC sensitization. Treatment denoted: therapeutic diphenylcyclopropenone sensitization with weekly scalp DPC. Via MiXCR, TCRdb re-called the RACE reads, giving one row per CDR3 protein. The repertoire holds fewer than 100,000 distinct CDR3 sequences, roughly an eighth seen once, with approximately 2% in the top ten. The source material was whole blood, sampled in connection with sensitization to the hapten diphenylcyclopropenone (DPC). These TCRs come from a woman aged 40 to 49 with alopecia areata. Some clones in this sample may be carry-over from other donors' samples.

In its sample, this clonotype was seen a few times. The chain links TRBV5-1 to TRBJ1-1; D ambiguous. This CDR3 spans 13 amino acids. Germline V gene lookup returns CDR1 SGHRS and CDR2 YFSETQ. The ends were cut back, 7 bases at V and 4 bases at J, with 14 bases in the middle. The CDR3 loop is CASATVRGTEAFF. In DNA, the CDR3 is TGCGCCAGCGCTACAGTGCGAGGCACTGAAGCTTTCTTT.

In this sample, this clonotype turned up a few times. The genes are TRBV2 and TRBJ2-3; D ambiguous. The CDR3 has 14 amino acids. Germline V gene lookup returns CDR1 SNHLY and CDR2 FYNNEI. V was trimmed by 2 bases and J by 6 bases, leaving 12 bases between them. The CDR3 protein is CASSERLFADTQYF. The CDR3 coding sequence is TGTGCCAGCAGTGAAAGGCTCTTCGCGGATACGCAGTATTTT.

This clonotype was seen many times. The chain is built from TRBV7-6 and TRBJ2-7, with unresolved D. The V and J ends lost 1 base and 3 bases respectively, with 10 bases between them. Germline-derived CDR1 and CDR2 are SGHVS and FNYEAQ. This CDR3 region has 14 residues. The CDR3 region has the DNA TGTGCCAGCAGCTTAGAGGAAGGCGGCTACGAGCAGTACTTC. It is translated as CASSLEEGGYEQYF. Looking up the rest from reference TRBV7-6 and TRBJ2-7 gives the full variable domain: GAGVSQSPRYKVTKRGQDVALRCDPISGHVSLYWYRQALGQGPEFLTYFNYEAQQDKSGLPNDRFSAERPEGSISTLTIQRTEQRDSAMYRCASSLEEGGYEQYFGPGTRLTVT.

The chain employs TRBV29-1 and TRBJ1-1, with D unresolved. The V end was cut by 5 bases, the J end by 1 base, with 11 bases between. Germline V gene sequence: CDR1 SQVTM, CDR2 ANQGSEA. The CDR3 contains 13 residues. The CDR3 DNA follows: TGCAGCGTTCATACACAGCGGAACACTGAAGCTTTCTTT. Translating gives CSVHTQRNTEAFF.

The V call is TRBV4-3, the J call TRBJ2-2; D possibly uses TRBD1 or TRBD2 (5 bases each). Germline lookup yields CDR1 LGHNA and CDR2 YSLEER. The V gene lost 2 bases and the J gene lost 4 bases, with 11 bases spanning the gap. The CDR3 loop spans 15 amino acids. The CDR3 nucleotides are TGCGCCAGCAGCCAATCCAGGGACCCCACCGGGGAGCTGTTTTTT. It encodes CASSQSRDPTGELFF.

The genes are TRBV7-9 and TRBJ1-3, with D perhaps matching TRBD1 (5 bases). The CDR3 is 16 residues long. V gave up 5 bases and J gave up 3 bases, with 17 bases separating them. Germline V gene data show CDR1 as SEHNR and CDR2 as FQNEAQ (reference sequence). The CDR3 DNA sequence: TGTGCCAGCAGCCCTCCGAAAGGGACGGTTGGAAACACCATATATTTT. This codes for CASSPPKGTVGNTIYF. Using reference TRBV7-9 and TRBJ1-3 for the parts outside the CDR3, the full variable domain is DTGVSQNPRHKITKRGQNVTFRCDPISEHNRLYWYRQTLGQGPEFLTYFQNEAQLEKSRLLSDRFSAERPKGSFSTLEIQRTEQGDSAMYLCASSPPKGTVGNTIYFGEGSWLTVV.

This clonotype was seen a handful of times. The rearrangement uses TRBV5-5 and TRBJ1-2; D is ambiguous. The CDR3 is 12 amino acids. Trimming cost V 0 bases and J 7 bases, with 7 bases left between them. CDR1 and CDR2 from the germline V gene are SGHKS and YYEKEE (reference sequence). The CDR3 DNA reads as TGTGCCAGCAGCTTGGAAGGGTTTGGCTACACCTTC. Residues: CASSLEGFGYTF.

The rearrangement uses TRBV24-1 and TRBJ2-1; 7 bases map to TRBD2. CDR1 and CDR2 from the germline V gene are KGHDR and SFDVKD. Losses at the gene ends were 5 bases for V and 5 bases for J; bases not matched to a gene: 14. The CDR3 totals 17 residues. The CDR3 sequence is CATSVGRGPKSNNEQFF. As DNA, the CDR3 is TGTGCCACCAGTGTTGGGAGGGGACCGAAAAGTAACAATGAGCAGTTCTTC.

The chain recombines TRBV28 with TRBJ1-6, with 7 bases aligning to TRBD1. With 4 bases clipped from V and 10 bases from J, the junction kept 10 bases outside the gene matches. Germline lookup yields CDR1 MDHEN and CDR2 SYDVKM. The CDR3 consists of 15 residues. CDR3 amino acids: CASSSSDRAGSPLHF. CDR3 DNA sequence: TGTGCCAGCAGTTCGTCTGACAGGGCCGGGTCACCCCTCCACTTT.

This clonotype is a singleton in its sample. The V gene is TRBV2, the J gene TRBJ2-5; 7 nucleotides line up with TRBD1. V lost 10 bases to trimming and J lost 8 bases; unmatched junction nucleotides: 13. Per germline, CDR1 SNHLY and CDR2 FYNNEI. The CDR3 loop spans 13 amino acids. The CDR3 is CANSGQDGGTQYF. The CDR3 coding sequence is TGTGCCAACAGCGGACAGGATGGAGGAACCCAGTACTTC.

This sequence joins TRBV3-1 and TRBJ2-5; 9 bases are a match to TRBD2. After removal of 1 base from V and 5 bases from J, the junction contained 11 bases not matched to a gene. The germline V gene encodes CDR1 LGHDT and CDR2 YNNKEL (reference sequence). CDR3 size: 17 residues. CDR3 nucleotide sequence: TGTGCCAGCAGCCAAGGGTATGTGGCTAGCGGGACGGAGACCCAGTACTTC. Its translation: CASSQGYVASGTETQYF.

The table lists this clonotype with many counts. The rearrangement uses TRBV28 and TRBJ2-3; tentatively, D is TRBD1 (5 bases). CDR1 and CDR2 (germline): MDHEN, SYDVKM. Trimming removed 10 bases from V and 6 bases from J, with 14 bases in between. This CDR3 spans 12 amino acids. The CDR3 DNA is TGTGCCACACGAAAAGGGGTCGATACGCAGTATTTT. Protein: CATRKGVDTQYF.

The chain combines TRBV11-1 with TRBJ1-2; 10 nucleotides align to TRBD1. With V trimmed by 1 base and J by 3 bases, 8 bases remained unmatched. This CDR3 spans 17 amino acids. Per germline, CDR1 SGHAT and CDR2 FQDESV (reference sequence). The CDR3 sequence is CASSLDSHGTGDYGYTF. The CDR3 DNA reads as TGTGCCAGCAGCTTAGATTCCCACGGGACAGGGGACTATGGCTACACCTTC.

The sample holds many counts of this clonotype. The V and J genes are TRBV7-9 and TRBJ1-2; no reliable D call. In germline, CDR1 is SEHNR, CDR2 FQNEAQ (reference sequence). Trimming took 2 bases from V and 4 from J, leaving 11 bases between them. The length of the CDR3 is 14 residues. CDR3 in amino acids: CASSLYDPSYGYTF. CDR3 DNA: TGTGCCAGCAGCTTATATGACCCCTCCTATGGCTACACCTTC. The variable domain in full, completed from reference TRBV7-9 and TRBJ1-2, reads DTGVSQNPRHKITKRGQNVTFRCDPISEHNRLYWYRQTLGQGPEFLTYFQNEAQLEKSRLLSDRFSAERPKGSFSTLEIQRTEQGDSAMYLCASSLYDPSYGYTFGSGTRLTVV.

This clonotype showed up just a few times. The chain joins TRBV2 to TRBJ2-1; 7 nucleotides agree with TRBD2. V lost 6 bases, J lost 6 bases, and 8 bases stayed unmatched. Germline-derived CDR1 and CDR2 are SNHLY and FYNNEI. The CDR3 has 14 residues. CDR3 bases: TGTGCCAGCAGCCCGAATGGCGGGAGCAATGAGCAGTTCTTC. Translating gives CASSPNGGSNEQFF.

This clonotype was observed at least ten times. The rearrangement joins TRBV7-3 to TRBJ2-3; 12 bases match TRBD2. The CDR3 loop spans 14 amino acids. V shed 4 bases and J 4 bases; nucleotides not matched to a gene: 0. From germline, CDR1 is SGHTA and CDR2 FQGTGA. DNA of the CDR3: TGTGCCAGCAGCTCTAGCGGGAGGGCAGATACGCAGTATTTT. Amino acids: CASSSSGRADTQYF. The whole variable domain, remainder taken from reference TRBV7-3 and TRBJ2-3, is GAGVSQTPSNKVTEKGKYVELRCDPISGHTALYWYRQSLGQGPEFLIYFQGTGAADDSGLPNDRFFAVRPEGSVSTLKIQRTERGDSAVYLCASSSSGRADTQYFGPGTRLTVL.

In its sample, this clonotype was seen many times. This sequence joins TRBV7-2 and TRBJ2-1; D not resolved. The CDR3 totals 12 residues. Germline V gene sequence: CDR1 SGHTA, CDR2 FQGNSA. Trimming shortened V by 1 base and J by 5 bases, and 3 bases separated the two germline ends. The DNA for the CDR3 is TGTGCCAGCAGCTTAGATAACAATGAGCAGTTCTTC. Translating gives CASSLDNNEQFF.

This clonotype was found many times. The chain has TRBV30 and TRBJ2-7; D remains unclear. V lost 0 bases to trimming and J lost 2 bases, with 5 bases between them. Per the germline V gene, CDR1 is GTSNPN and CDR2 is SVGIG (reference sequence). The CDR3 is made up of 12 amino acids. CDR3 bases: TGTGCCTGGAGTGTAACCGCCTACGAGCAGTACTTC. Protein: CAWSVTAYEQYF.

This clonotype was detected a few times. The genes are TRBV28 and TRBJ2-1, with 9 bases fitting TRBD2. From germline, CDR1 is MDHEN and CDR2 SYDVKM. V shed 8 bases, J shed 3 bases, and the junction held 2 bases outside the gene matches. This CDR3 region has 13 residues. The CDR3, as DNA: TGTGCCAGCTCAGCGGGAGGCTACAATGAGCAGTTCTTC. It specifies CASSAGGYNEQFF.

This clonotype was seen at least ten times. This rearrangement joins TRBV3-1 to TRBJ2-2; D unresolved. The CDR3 runs 15 residues. From germline, CDR1 is LGHDT and CDR2 YNNKEL (reference sequence). V was pared by 4 bases and J by 2 bases, with 11 bases between. CDR3 in DNA: TGTGCCAGCAGCCCGTCCCTCCTTAACACCGGGGAGCTGTTTTTT. Protein: CASSPSLLNTGELFF.